A selection of T cell receptor beta chains follows, all from one sample in a study of regulatory T cells in long-lasting Graves disease. Using its own MiXCR run on the multiplex PCR reads, TCRdb lists one record per CDR3 protein. Of around 450,000 distinct CDR3 sequences detected, around a fifth appear once; the ten largest clones hold 7.1%. Sequencing was performed on peripheral blood mononuclear cells (PBMCs), taken when the disease was refractory, from a patient treated with antithyroid drugs. The receptors derive from a female donor with Graves disease. CDR3s include the opening cysteine and the closing phenylalanine or tryptophan. Each record gives: V gene, CDR3 protein.

TRBV24-1,CATSDPHPADEKLFF
TRBV7-2,CASSLFTSGGYEQYF
TRBV19,CASSFTGVAEAFF
TRBV6-2/TRBV6-3,CASSSSDHKQFF
TRBV7-9,CASSRHWAVSNTGELFF
TRBV28,CASSTGTGGRDQPQHF
TRBV13,CASSLADKYGDEQFF
TRBV9,CASSVEGGTGELFF
TRBV28,CASSGDRATSSTDTQYF
TRBV24-1,CATRSPGGTEAFF
TRBV30,CAWREGRNEQFF
TRBV19,CASSIRLGQGSSGYTF
TRBV19,CASSKGLAGDLEETQYF
TRBV7-9,CASSYGQVTEAFF
TRBV27,CASSLSFTGSPLHF
TRBV6-2/TRBV6-3,CASSYRDSTEQYF
TRBV7-8,CASSTGQGWLAFF
TRBV20-1,CSAWTGLDYEQYF
TRBV20-1,CSAVRGGRTEAFF
TRBV24-1,CATSLGLQETQYF
TRBV5-1,CASSSSGVLSGNTIYF
TRBV5-6,CASSLDVGGAETQYF
TRBV20-1,CSARDPQRGGRNGELFF
TRBV7-8,CASSLEGTGRFVYEQYF
TRBV11-2,CASSLVTDSYEQYF
TRBV12-3/TRBV12-4,CASSLTVRGGYGYTF
TRBV5-1,CASSRLSVASYEQYF
TRBV5-1,CASSLAPGNDSPLHF
TRBV10-3,CAISARGYGNEQFF
TRBV4-1,CASSQEQRGMDEQYF
TRBV6-1,CASSKTKWTSGYEQYF
TRBV19,CASNWGPEEPQHF
TRBV12-3/TRBV12-4,CASSLPAGGHSPLHF
TRBV14,CASSPRRTGRAKNIQYF
TRBV24-1,CATSDRDKGQPQHF
TRBV15,CATSRDRDPYEQYF
TRBV28,CASSLMYEQYF
TRBV12-3/TRBV12-4,CASNSQGVREKLFF
TRBV15,CATSRGGRQGVTDTQYF